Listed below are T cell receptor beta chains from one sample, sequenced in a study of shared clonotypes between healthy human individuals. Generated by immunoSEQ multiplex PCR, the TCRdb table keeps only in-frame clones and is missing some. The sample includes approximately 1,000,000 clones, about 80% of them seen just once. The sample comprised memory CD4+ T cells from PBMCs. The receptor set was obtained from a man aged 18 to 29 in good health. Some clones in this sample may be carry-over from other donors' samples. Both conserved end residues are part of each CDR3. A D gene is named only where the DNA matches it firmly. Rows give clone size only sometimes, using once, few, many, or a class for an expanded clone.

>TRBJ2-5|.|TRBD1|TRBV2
TGTGCCAGCAATCAGGGGGCGGCAGAGACCCAGTACTTC
CASNQGAAETQYF
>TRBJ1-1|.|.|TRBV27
TGTGCCAGCAGTCGAAAGACAGAGAACACTGAAGCTTTCTTT
CASSRKTENTEAFF
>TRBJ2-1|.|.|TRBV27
TGTGCCAGTAGATACCAGCGGGACATCCCCCATGAGCAGTTCTTC
CASRYQRDIPHEQFF
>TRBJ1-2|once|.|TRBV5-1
TGCGCCAGCAGCTTGGCCGGGCTACAGGATGGCTACACCTTC
CASSLAGLQDGYTF
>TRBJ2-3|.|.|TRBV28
TGTGCCAGCAGTTGGTCAGATACGCAGTATTTT
CASSWSDTQYF
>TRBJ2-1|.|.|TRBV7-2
TGTGCCAGCAGCTTTCAGGGTACCTATGAGCAGTTCTTC
CASSFQGTYEQFF
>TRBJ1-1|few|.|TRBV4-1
TGCGCCAGCAGCATACGGACACCTTTGAACACTGAAGCTTTCTTT
CASSIRTPLNTEAFF
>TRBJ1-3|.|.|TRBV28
TGTGCCAGCACCAACGGCGGGCTTATCTGGGAAAACACCATATATTTT
CASTNGGLIWENTIYF
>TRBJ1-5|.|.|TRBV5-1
TGCGCCAGCAGCCCCCAAGCGGGTGATCAGCCCCAGCATTTT
CASSPQAGDQPQHF
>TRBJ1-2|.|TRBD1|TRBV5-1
TGCGCCAGCAGCATCGACAGGGCTGACTATGGCTACACCTTC
CASSIDRADYGYTF
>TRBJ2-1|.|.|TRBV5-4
TGTGCCAGCAGCTCGGAAGGGGTTGATGAGCAGTTCTTC
CASSSEGVDEQFF
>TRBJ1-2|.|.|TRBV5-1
TGCGCCAGCAGCTTGAGGGGTGAGCGCGACTATGGCTACACCTTC
CASSLRGERDYGYTF
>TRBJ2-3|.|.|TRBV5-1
TGCGCCAGTGGCCTTGACAGTGCGGCAGATACGCAGTATTTT
CASGLDSAADTQYF
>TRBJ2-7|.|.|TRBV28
TGTGCCAGCAGTCCGCCCGAGACGTTGAGCTCCTACGAGCAGTACTTC
CASSPPETLSSYEQYF
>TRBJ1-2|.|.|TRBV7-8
TGTGCCAGCAGCCCCTCGTTAGCCGCTAACTATGGCTACACCTTC
CASSPSLAANYGYTF
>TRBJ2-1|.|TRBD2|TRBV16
TGTGCCAGCAGCCAATGGAGTAGCGGGAGCTCCTACAATGAGCAGTTCTTC
CASSQWSSGSSYNEQFF
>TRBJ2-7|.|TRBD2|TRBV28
TGTGCCAGCAGGAGGACTAGCGCATTTTACGAGCAGTACTTC
CASRRTSAFYEQYF
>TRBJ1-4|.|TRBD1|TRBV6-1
TGTGCCAGCAGTGGAATGACAGGGGGAAATGAAAAACTGTTTTTT
CASSGMTGGNEKLFF
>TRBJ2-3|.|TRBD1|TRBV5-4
TGTGCCAGCAGCACACTCGACAGGGTAACAGATACGCAGTATTTT
CASSTLDRVTDTQYF
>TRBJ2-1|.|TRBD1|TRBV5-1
TGCGCCAGCAGCTCCCTACAGGGGAATGAGCAGTTCTTC
CASSSLQGNEQFF
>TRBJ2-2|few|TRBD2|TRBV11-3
TGTGCCAGCAGCTTAGGGGTAGCGGGAGACACCGGGGAGCTGTTTTTT
CASSLGVAGDTGELFF
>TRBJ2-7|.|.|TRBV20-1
TGCAGTGCTAGAGGCTCGGGCGAGCAGTACTTC
CSARGSGEQYF
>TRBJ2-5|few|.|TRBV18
TGTGCCAGCTCACCAAGGAGCCAAGAGACCCAGTACTTC
CASSPRSQETQYF
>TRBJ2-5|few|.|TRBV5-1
TGCGCCAGCAGCTACGGATGGGGGAATGGAGAGACCCAGTACTTC
CASSYGWGNGETQYF
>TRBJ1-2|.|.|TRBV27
TGTGCCAGCAGTTTAAAGGCGGTTTCTTTTATTGGTGGCTACACCTTC
CASSLKAVSFIGGYTF
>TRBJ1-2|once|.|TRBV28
TGTGCCAGCAGTCTTCTCCAAGGACAGTCGGCTGGCTACACCTTC
CASSLLQGQSAGYTF
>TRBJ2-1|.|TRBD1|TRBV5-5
TGTGCCAGCAGCTTGCGGGACAGGTCCTACAATGAGCAGTTCTTC
CASSLRDRSYNEQFF
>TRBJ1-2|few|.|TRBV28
TGTGCCAGCAGCACCAGGGAAAACTATGGCTACACCTTC
CASSTRENYGYTF
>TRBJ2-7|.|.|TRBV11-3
TGTGCCAGCAGCCCACCGTCGTCCGCCGAGCAGTACTTC
CASSPPSSAEQYF
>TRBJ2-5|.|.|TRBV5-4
TGTGCCAGCAGCTTAACTTATCAAGAGACCCAGTACTTC
CASSLTYQETQYF
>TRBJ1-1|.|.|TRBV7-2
TGTGCCAGCAGCTTAGGGGCGAGTGGAGGAGCTTTCTTT
CASSLGASGGAFF
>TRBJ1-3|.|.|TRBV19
TGTGCCAGTAGTGGAAGAGCCTCTGGAAACACCATATATTTT
CASSGRASGNTIYF
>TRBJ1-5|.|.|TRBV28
TGTGCCAGCAGACGGGGGCCCAACAATCAGCCCCAGCATTTT
CASRRGPNNQPQHF
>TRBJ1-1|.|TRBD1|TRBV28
TGTGCCAGCGCCCCGGGACAGGGGACTGAAGCTTTCTTT
CASAPGQGTEAFF
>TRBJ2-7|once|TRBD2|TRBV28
TGTGCCAGCAGCCTCCCGGGGGGCTACGAGCAGTACTTC
CASSLPGGYEQYF
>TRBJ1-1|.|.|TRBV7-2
TGTGCCAGCAGCGCGATCAAGAACACTGAAGCTTTCTTT
CASSAIKNTEAFF
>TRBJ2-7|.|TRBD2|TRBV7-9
TGTGCCAGCAGCCAAGTCCTAGCGGCCCCCTACGAGCAGTACTTC
CASSQVLAAPYEQYF
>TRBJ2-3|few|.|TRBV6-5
TGTGCCAGCAGTTACGGGGTTGGGGGAAATACGCAGTATTTT
CASSYGVGGNTQYF
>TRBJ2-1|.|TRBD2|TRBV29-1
TGCAGCCACTTGACGGGGGGCTCCTACAATGAGCAGTTCTTC
CSHLTGGSYNEQFF
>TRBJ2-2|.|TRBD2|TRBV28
TGTGCCAGCAGTAGAGCGGGAGAGGCCACCGGGGAGCTGTTTTTT
CASSRAGEATGELFF
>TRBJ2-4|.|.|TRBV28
TGTGCCAGCAGTCTGGGGGGAGCTAAAAACATTCAGTACTTC
CASSLGGAKNIQYF
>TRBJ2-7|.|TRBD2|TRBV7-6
TGTGCCAGCAGCAAGGTGATTGGCGGGAGTCTCAACGAGCAGTACTTC
CASSKVIGGSLNEQYF
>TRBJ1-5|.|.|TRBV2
TGTGCCAGCAGGAGGACATCCAGCAATCAGCCCCAGCATTTT
CASRRTSSNQPQHF
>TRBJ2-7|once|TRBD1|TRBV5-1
TGCGCCAGCAGCCCCGGGACAGGGTCGGGCGAGCAGTACTTC
CASSPGTGSGEQYF
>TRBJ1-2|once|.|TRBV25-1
TGTGCCAGCAGTGAATGGGACGGCTTCAATTATGGCTACACCTTC
CASSEWDGFNYGYTF
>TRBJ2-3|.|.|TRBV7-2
TGTGCCAGCAGCGACGGCAGCACAGATACGCAGTATTTT
CASSDGSTDTQYF
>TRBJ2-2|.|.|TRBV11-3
TGTGCCAGCAGCTCCCAATGGGGCAGCCAGAACACCGGGGAGCTGTTTTTT
CASSSQWGSQNTGELFF
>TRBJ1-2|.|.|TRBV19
TGTGCCAGTAGTGGGGACCTCCCCGTTGGCTACACCTTC
CASSGDLPVGYTF
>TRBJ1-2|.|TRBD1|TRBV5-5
TGTGCCAGCAGACCGTTGGGGGACAGGGTTAGCTATGGCTACACCTTC
CASRPLGDRVSYGYTF
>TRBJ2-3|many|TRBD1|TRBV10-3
TGTGCCATCAGCACTACGGGACAGGGGGGTTCTAGCACAGATACGCAGTATTTT
CAISTTGQGGSSTDTQYF
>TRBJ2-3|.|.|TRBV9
TGTGCCAGCAGCTCCGCTCGATCTAGCACAGATACGCAGTATTTT
CASSSARSSTDTQYF
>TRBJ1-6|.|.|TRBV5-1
TGCGCCAGCAGCCTCACCGGGACACCAAATAATTCACCCCTCCACTTT
CASSLTGTPNNSPLHF
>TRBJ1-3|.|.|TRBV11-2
TGTGCCAGCAGCCACCGCCGCTGGGGAAACACCATATATTTT
CASSHRRWGNTIYF
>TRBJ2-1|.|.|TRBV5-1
TGCGCCAGCAGCTTGACGCTCGGGCAGGGGAGTGAGCAGTTCTTC
CASSLTLGQGSEQFF
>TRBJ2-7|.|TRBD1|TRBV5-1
TGCGCCAGCAGCTTGGAGGGTTTGGGACAGGGGTCCTACGAGCAGTACTTC
CASSLEGLGQGSYEQYF
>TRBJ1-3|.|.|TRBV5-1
TGCGCCAGCAGCTTCTCGTGGTCCGGAAACACCATATATTTT
CASSFSWSGNTIYF
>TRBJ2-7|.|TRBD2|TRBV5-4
TGTGCCAGCAGCTGGGGGACTAGCGGGAGTAAGGAGCAGTACTTC
CASSWGTSGSKEQYF
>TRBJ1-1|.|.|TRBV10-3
TGTGCCATCAGATCGGCAGTGGGGAACACTGAAGCTTTCTTT
CAIRSAVGNTEAFF
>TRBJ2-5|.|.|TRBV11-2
TGTGCCAGCAGCTTAGGGGATTGGCTCCAAGAGACCCAGTACTTC
CASSLGDWLQETQYF